This T cell receptor beta chain was profiled in a study of response to subunit inactivated influenza vaccine. Findings of the study overall: The study's authors posited that every seasonal influenza vaccination enlists few new T cells.

A single record per CDR3 protein comes from TCRdb applying MiXCR to the RT-PCR reads. The sample consists of hundreds of thousands of distinct CDR3 sequences, 15% to 19% of them appearing once. Turning to this clonotype: The antigen is unknown.

Germline loops: CDR1 MNHEY, CDR2 SVGEGT. The CDR3 runs to 19 residues. Trimming cost V 2 bases and J 5 bases; bases outside gene matches: 13. The V call is TRBV6-2 or TRBV6-3, the J call TRBJ2-1; 12 positions agree with TRBD2. The source of this sequence is a man aged 50 or older who received an inactivated influenza vaccine. Sequences were derived from PBMCs from blood, sampled 11 to 12 days after vaccination. The CDR3 here is CASSYDVRKLAGGNNEQFF. CDR3 coding DNA: TGTGCCAGCAGTTACGACGTTCGGAAACTAGCGGGGGGCAACAATGAGCAGTTCTTC.